The 22 T cell receptor beta chains below were found in one sample sequenced in a study of graft-versus-host responses after intestinal transplantation. For these TCRs, the target antigens are not known. TCRdb's copy holds only in-frame clones and misses some; the assay was immunoSEQ multiplex PCR. Here the sample spans 45,000 to 50,000 clones, around 90% being singletons. The starting material was unstimulated CD4+ T cells sorted from spleen or lymph node cells, obtained before transplant. The receptors were gathered from a human donor who was the organ donor for an intestinal transplant.

The V gene is TRBV19, the J gene TRBJ1-5; maybe TRBD1 (6 bases). Trimming shortened V by 2 bases and J by 1 base, and 6 bases separated the two germline ends. The CDR3 spans 14 residues. Germline V gene data show CDR1 as LNHDA and CDR2 as SQIVND (reference sequence). CDR3 sequence: CASSIQGSNQPQHF. In DNA form, the CDR3 reads TGTGCCAGTAGTATACAGGGGAGCAATCAGCCCCAGCATTTT.

CDR3 sequence (DNA): TGTGCCAGCAGTCTAGACGGGAGGTGGGCAGATACGCAGTATTTT. This gives the protein CASSLDGRWADTQYF. This rearrangement joins TRBV4-2 to TRBJ2-3; 7 bases agree with TRBD2. Losses at the gene ends were 6 bases for V and 4 bases for J; bases not matched to a gene: 10. The CDR3 covers 15 residues. Germline CDR1 is LGHNA and CDR2 is YNFKEQ.

The chain joins TRBV5-1 to TRBJ2-1; the D is unclear. Germline values: CDR1 SGHRS, CDR2 YFSETQ. The V gene lost 5 bases and the J gene lost 3 bases, with 18 bases spanning the gap. CDR3 length: 16 amino acids. In DNA, the CDR3 is TGCGCCAGCAGTCCCACCCCGAACTCCGGCTACAATGAGCAGTTCTTC. Translating gives CASSPTPNSGYNEQFF.

This chain connects TRBV5-4 to TRBJ2-7, with 12 bases identical to TRBD2. The CDR3 is 17 amino acids. Germline CDR1 reads SGHNT; CDR2 reads YYREEE (reference sequence). Trimming cost V 1 base and J 4 bases; bases outside gene matches: 9. The CDR3 DNA is TGTGCCAGCAGCTTGCTGGTTGGACTAGCGGGGAATTACGAGCAGTACTTC. Encoded protein: CASSLLVGLAGNYEQYF.

The chain links TRBV28 to TRBJ1-4, with 7 bases lining up with TRBD1. J gave up 3 bases and V 3 bases, and 4 bases lay outside the gene matches. This CDR3 is 15 amino acids long. Per germline, CDR1 MDHEN and CDR2 SYDVKM. CDR3 in DNA: TGTGCCAGCAGTTTCCTCAGGGGGGCTAATGAAAAACTGTTTTTT. Translating it yields CASSFLRGANEKLFF. Using reference TRBV28 and TRBJ1-4 for the parts outside the CDR3, the full variable domain is DVKVTQSSRYLVKRTGEKVFLECVQDMDHENMFWYRQDPGLGLRLIYFSYDVKMKEKGDIPEGYSVSREKKERFSLILESASTNQTSMYLCASSFLRGANEKLFFGSGTQLSVL.

J is TRBJ2-1 and V is TRBV5-4, with D uncertain. This CDR3 contains 15 residues. The germline V and J ends were trimmed by 4 bases and 5 bases, with 16 bases remaining between them. CDR1 and CDR2 from the germline V gene are SGHNT and YYREEE (reference sequence). CDR3 in DNA: TGTGCCAGCAGCCTTGGACCAACCCCCGACAATGAGCAGTTCTTC. This sequence encodes CASSLGPTPDNEQFF.

The chain couples TRBV6-1 to TRBJ1-4; D is unclear. CDR1 MNHNS and CDR2 SASEGT come from the germline V gene. V lost 2 bases and J 4 bases, leaving 11 bases between the germline ends. This CDR3 is 15 amino acids long. The DNA for the CDR3 is TGTGCCAGCAGTGAATTGAGGGTTGTTAATGAAAAACTGTTTTTT. Its translation is CASSELRVVNEKLFF.

This chain links TRBV9 with TRBJ2-3; 11 bases are a match to TRBD2. The CDR3 runs to 16 residues. Trimming cost V 3 bases and J 5 bases; bases outside gene matches: 8. The V gene's germline CDR1 is SGDLS and CDR2 YYNGEE. CDR3 nucleotides: TGTGCCAGCAGCGAACTAGCGGGAGTTGTAGGAGATACGCAGTATTTT. It is translated as CASSELAGVVGDTQYF. Full variable domain (rest looked up from reference TRBV9 and TRBJ2-3): DSGVTQTPKHLITATGQRVTLRCSPRSGDLSVYWYQQSLDQGLQFLIQYYNGEERAKGNILERFSAQQFPDLHSELNLSSLELGDSALYFCASSELAGVVGDTQYFGPGTRLTVL.

The chain uses TRBV2 and TRBJ2-7, with D perhaps matching TRBD1 (5 bases). V was pared by 4 bases and J by 3 bases, with 22 bases between. CDR1 is SNHLY, CDR2 FYNNEI, per germline. The CDR3 is 17 residues long. CDR3: CASSGSDSTLTIYEQYF. The CDR3 DNA sequence: TGTGCCAGCAGTGGTAGTGACAGTACATTGACGATCTACGAGCAGTACTTC.

V usage is TRBV5-1 and J usage is TRBJ1-3; D is undetermined. With 4 bases removed from V and 3 bases from J, the gap between germline ends came to 8 bases. Germline V CDR1 and CDR2: SGHRS, YFSETQ. CDR3 length: 13 amino acids. The CDR3 reads CASSPTGGNTIYF. The CDR3 bases are TGCGCCAGCAGCCCAACGGGTGGAAACACCATATATTTT. Variable domain in full (rest from reference TRBV5-1 and TRBJ1-3): KAGVTQTPRYLIKTRGQQVTLSCSPISGHRSVSWYQQTPGQGLQFLFEYFSETQRNKGNFPGRFSGRQFSNSRSEMNVSTLELGDSALYLCASSPTGGNTIYFGEGSWLTVV.

The gene calls are TRBV7-3 and TRBJ1-4; 7 bases line up with TRBD1. The CDR3 length is 13 residues. Germline assignment: CDR1 SGHTA and CDR2 FQGTGA. The junction had 5 bases not matched to a gene; V was cut back by 5 bases and J by 8 bases. CDR3 in DNA: TGTGCCAGCAGCGGGACAGTGCACGAAAAACTGTTTTTT. Translated: CASSGTVHEKLFF.

The chain uses TRBV19 and TRBJ2-5; TRBD2 aligns across 9 bases. Unmatched junction bases numbered 1, after V lost 3 bases and J lost 2 bases. Germline V lookup: CDR1 LNHDA, CDR2 SQIVND (reference sequence). CDR3 length equals 14 residues. The DNA for the CDR3 is TGTGCCAGTAGTATGGCGGGAGGGCAAGAGACCCAGTACTTC. This encodes CASSMAGGQETQYF.

The rearrangement links TRBV7-6 to TRBJ2-5; possible D gene TRBD1, 5 bases. The V end lost 4 bases, the J end lost 7 bases, and 25 bases lay between the germline ends. Germline loops: CDR1 SGHVS, CDR2 FNYEAQ. The CDR3 is 17 residues long. The CDR3 protein is CASSSRTPSQGGLTQYF. CDR3 nucleotide sequence: TGTGCCAGCAGCTCCAGGACCCCTTCCCAGGGCGGTCTGACCCAGTACTTC.

This clone came up a few times. In DNA, the CDR3 is TGTGCCAGCAGCCCACCTGGATTAGGCTACACCTTC. This gives the protein CASSPPGLGYTF. V and J are TRBV28 and TRBJ1-2; no firm D call. Germline V gene lookup returns CDR1 MDHEN and CDR2 SYDVKM. The CDR3 loop spans 12 amino acids. V was cut by 6 bases and J by 8 bases, with 13 bases left in between.

The rearrangement joins TRBV28 to TRBJ2-2; 7 bases map to TRBD1. Germline lookup yields CDR1 MDHEN and CDR2 SYDVKM. The J segment lost 4 bases and the V segment lost 6 bases, leaving 8 bases of the junction unmatched. CDR3 length: 15 amino acids. The CDR3 DNA sequence: TGTGCCAGCAGACCCCCGAGGGGGCGCACCGGGGAGCTGTTTTTT. Protein product: CASRPPRGRTGELFF. The full variable domain, completed using reference TRBV28 and TRBJ2-2, is DVKVTQSSRYLVKRTGEKVFLECVQDMDHENMFWYRQDPGLGLRLIYFSYDVKMKEKGDIPEGYSVSREKKERFSLILESASTNQTSMYLCASRPPRGRTGELFFGEGSRLTVL.

This chain uses TRBV5-5 with TRBJ1-2, with D perhaps matching TRBD1 (6 bases). The V and J ends lost 0 bases and 0 bases respectively, with 6 bases between them. The CDR3 contains 14 residues. Germline loops: CDR1 SGHKS, CDR2 YYEKEE (reference sequence). The CDR3 protein is CASSLGTANYGYTF. DNA for the CDR3: TGTGCCAGCAGCTTGGGGACAGCTAACTATGGCTACACCTTC.

The chain joins TRBV7-2 to TRBJ2-2; the D gene is possibly TRBD2 (6 bases). The CDR3 is 16 amino acids. Germline assignment: CDR1 SGHTA and CDR2 FQGNSA. The ends were cut back, 1 base at V and 1 base at J, with 10 bases in the middle. CDR3 region: CASSLEAGLNTGELFF. As DNA, the CDR3 is TGTGCCAGCAGCTTAGAGGCGGGATTGAACACCGGGGAGCTGTTTTTT.

The rearrangement uses TRBV21-1 and TRBJ1-4; TRBD1 is the table's D call, not checked against the DNA. TRBV21-1 represents a pseudogene. The CDR3 contains 15 residues. The DNA for the CDR3 is TGTGCCAGCAGCCCAAAGGGGACAGGCTGTGAAAAACTGTTTTTT. It is translated as CASSPKGTGCEKLFF.

This chain joins TRBV6-1 and TRBJ2-7; 8 nucleotides align to TRBD1. The CDR3 is made up of 14 amino acids. Germline V lookup: CDR1 MNHNS, CDR2 SASEGT. J gave up 6 bases and V 5 bases, and 9 bases lay outside the gene matches. As DNA, the CDR3 is TGTGCCAGCAGTCTCCGGACAGGGTGGGGCGAGCAGTACTTC. Protein: CASSLRTGWGEQYF.

The gene calls are TRBV30 and TRBJ1-2; D not certain. Per germline, CDR1 GTSNPN and CDR2 SVGIG (reference sequence). The CDR3 contains 11 residues. Trimming took off 1 base at V and 2 bases at J, with 2 bases between the two ends. CDR3 coding DNA: TGTGCCTGGAGTGACAACTATGGCTACACCTTC. Translated: CAWSDNYGYTF.

The rearrangement uses TRBV28 and TRBJ1-4, with unresolved D. Trimming removed 4 bases from V and 7 bases from J, with 7 bases in between. This CDR3 has 12 residues. CDR1 and CDR2 from the germline V gene are MDHEN and SYDVKM. The CDR3 sequence: CASSSRGEKLFF. The CDR3 DNA sequence: TGTGCCAGCAGTTCAAGAGGTGAAAAACTGTTTTTT.

V usage is TRBV28 and J usage is TRBJ1-5; D call uncertain. Trimming stripped 3 bases from V and 2 bases from J, with 8 bases between. This CDR3 contains 14 residues. The V gene's germline CDR1 is MDHEN and CDR2 SYDVKM. In DNA form, the CDR3 reads TGTGCCAGCAGTTTTCGGGGAGGCAATCAGCCCCAGCATTTT. Translation: CASSFRGGNQPQHF. The full variable domain, rest sourced from reference TRBV28 and TRBJ1-5, is DVKVTQSSRYLVKRTGEKVFLECVQDMDHENMFWYRQDPGLGLRLIYFSYDVKMKEKGDIPEGYSVSREKKERFSLILESASTNQTSMYLCASSFRGGNQPQHFGDGTRLSIL.